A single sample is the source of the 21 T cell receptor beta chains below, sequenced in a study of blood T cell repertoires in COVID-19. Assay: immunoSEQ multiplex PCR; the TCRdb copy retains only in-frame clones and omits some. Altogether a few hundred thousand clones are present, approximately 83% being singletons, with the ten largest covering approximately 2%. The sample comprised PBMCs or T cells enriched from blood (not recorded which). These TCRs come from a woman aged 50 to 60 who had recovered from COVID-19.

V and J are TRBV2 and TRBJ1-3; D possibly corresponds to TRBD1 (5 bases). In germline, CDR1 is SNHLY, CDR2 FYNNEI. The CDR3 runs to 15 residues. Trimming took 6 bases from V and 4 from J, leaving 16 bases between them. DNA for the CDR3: TGTGCCAGCAGGGAGACAGCTTTGGGGGGAAACACCATATATTTT. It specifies CASRETALGGNTIYF.

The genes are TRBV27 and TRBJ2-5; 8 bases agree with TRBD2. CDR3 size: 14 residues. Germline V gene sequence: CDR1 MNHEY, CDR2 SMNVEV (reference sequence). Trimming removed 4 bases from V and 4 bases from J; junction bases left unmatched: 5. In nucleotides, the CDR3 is TGTGCCAGCAGTTACGCCGGGACTAGAGAGACCCAGTACTTC. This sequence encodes CASSYAGTRETQYF.

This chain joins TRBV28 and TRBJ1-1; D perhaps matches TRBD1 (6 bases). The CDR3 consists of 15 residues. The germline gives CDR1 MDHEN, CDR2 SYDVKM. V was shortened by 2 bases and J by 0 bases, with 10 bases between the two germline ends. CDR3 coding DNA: TGTGCCAGCAGTTTACGGGCAGGGGTGAACACTGAAGCTTTCTTT. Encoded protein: CASSLRAGVNTEAFF. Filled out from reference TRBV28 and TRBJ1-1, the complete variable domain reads DVKVTQSSRYLVKRTGEKVFLECVQDMDHENMFWYRQDPGLGLRLIYFSYDVKMKEKGDIPEGYSVSREKKERFSLILESASTNQTSMYLCASSLRAGVNTEAFFGQGTRLTVV.

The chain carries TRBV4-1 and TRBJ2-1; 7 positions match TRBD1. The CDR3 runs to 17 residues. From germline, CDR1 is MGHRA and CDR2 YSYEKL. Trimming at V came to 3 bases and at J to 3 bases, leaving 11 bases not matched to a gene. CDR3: CASSQGILGQNYNEQFF. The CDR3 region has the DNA TGCGCCAGCAGCCAGGGTATATTGGGACAGAACTACAATGAGCAGTTCTTC.

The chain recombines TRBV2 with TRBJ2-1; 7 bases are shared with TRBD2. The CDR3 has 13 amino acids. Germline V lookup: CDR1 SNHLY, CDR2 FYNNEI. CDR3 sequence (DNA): TGTGCTACAGCTCGGGGGGCCTACAATGAGCAGTTCTTC. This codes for CATARGAYNEQFF.

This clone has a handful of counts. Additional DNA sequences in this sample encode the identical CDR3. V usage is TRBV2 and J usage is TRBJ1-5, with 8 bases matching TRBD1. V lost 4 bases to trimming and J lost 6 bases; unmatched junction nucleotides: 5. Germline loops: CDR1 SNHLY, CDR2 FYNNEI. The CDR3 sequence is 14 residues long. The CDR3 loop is CASSGQGASQPQHF. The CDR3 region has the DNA TGTGCCAGCAGTGGTCAGGGGGCGAGTCAGCCCCAGCATTTT.

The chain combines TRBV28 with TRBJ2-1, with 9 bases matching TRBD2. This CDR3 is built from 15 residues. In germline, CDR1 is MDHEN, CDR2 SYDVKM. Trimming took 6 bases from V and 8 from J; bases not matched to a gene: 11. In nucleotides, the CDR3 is TGTGCCAGCAGATACACCGGGACTAGCCCCGATGAGCAGTTCTTC. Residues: CASRYTGTSPDEQFF.

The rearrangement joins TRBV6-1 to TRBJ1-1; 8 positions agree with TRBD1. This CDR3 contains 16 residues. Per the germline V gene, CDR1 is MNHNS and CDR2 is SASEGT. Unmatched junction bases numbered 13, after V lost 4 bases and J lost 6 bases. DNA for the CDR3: TGTGCCAGCAGTGCTCGGACAGGGTCGGAAATAGCTGAAGCTTTCTTT. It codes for CASSARTGSEIAEAFF.

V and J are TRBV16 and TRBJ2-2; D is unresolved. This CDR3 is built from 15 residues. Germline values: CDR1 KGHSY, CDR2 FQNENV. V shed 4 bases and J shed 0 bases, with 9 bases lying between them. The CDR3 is CASSLSRSNTGELFF. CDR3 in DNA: TGTGCCAGCAGCCTTAGTCGTTCGAACACCGGGGAGCTGTTTTTT. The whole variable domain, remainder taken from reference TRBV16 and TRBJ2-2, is GEEVAQTPKHLVRGEGQKAKLYCAPIKGHSYVFWYQQVLKNEFKFLISFQNENVFDETGMPKERFSAKCLPNSPCSLEIQATKLEDSAVYFCASSLSRSNTGELFFGEGSRLTVL.

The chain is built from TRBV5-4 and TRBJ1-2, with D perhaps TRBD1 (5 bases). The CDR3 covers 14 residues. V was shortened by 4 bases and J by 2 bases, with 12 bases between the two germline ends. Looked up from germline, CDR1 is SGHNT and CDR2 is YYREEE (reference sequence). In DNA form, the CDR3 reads TGTGCCAGCAGCCTCCGTGCAGGGAACTATGGCTACACCTTC. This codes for CASSLRAGNYGYTF.

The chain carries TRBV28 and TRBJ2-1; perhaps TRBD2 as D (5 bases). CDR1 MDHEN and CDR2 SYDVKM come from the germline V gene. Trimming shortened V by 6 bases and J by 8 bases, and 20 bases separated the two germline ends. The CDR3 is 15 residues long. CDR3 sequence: CASRQLDDYFHEQFF. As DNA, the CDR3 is TGTGCCAGCAGACAGTTGGATGACTATTTTCATGAGCAGTTCTTC.

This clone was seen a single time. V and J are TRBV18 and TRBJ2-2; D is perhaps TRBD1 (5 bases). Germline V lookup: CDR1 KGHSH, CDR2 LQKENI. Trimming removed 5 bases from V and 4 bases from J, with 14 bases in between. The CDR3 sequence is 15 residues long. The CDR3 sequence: CASSGWLTATGELFF. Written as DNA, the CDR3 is TGTGCCAGCTCAGGATGGTTGACAGCCACCGGGGAGCTGTTTTTT. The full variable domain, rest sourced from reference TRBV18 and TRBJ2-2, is NAGVMQNPRHLVRRRGQEARLRCSPMKGHSHVYWYRQLPEEGLKFMVYLQKENIIDESGMPKERFSAEFPKEGPSILRIQQVVRGDSAAYFCASSGWLTATGELFFGEGSRLTVL.

The CDR3 DNA reads TGTGCCAGCAGGATACAGGGGCCTGGAAACACCATATATTTT. Translation gives CASRIQGPGNTIYF. The chain links TRBV13 to TRBJ1-3, with 7 bases aligning to TRBD1. The V segment lost 6 bases and the J segment 2 bases; nucleotides outside the gene matches: 4. This CDR3 is 14 amino acids long. CDR1 is PRHDT and CDR2 is FYEKMQ in the germline V gene (reference sequence).

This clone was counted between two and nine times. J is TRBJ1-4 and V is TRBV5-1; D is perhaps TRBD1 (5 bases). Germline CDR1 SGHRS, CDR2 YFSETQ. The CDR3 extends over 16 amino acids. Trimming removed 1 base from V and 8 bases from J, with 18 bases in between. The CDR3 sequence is CASSLPRGEGEEKLFF. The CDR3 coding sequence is TGCGCCAGCAGCTTGCCGCGGGGCGAGGGAGAAGAAAAACTGTTTTTT.

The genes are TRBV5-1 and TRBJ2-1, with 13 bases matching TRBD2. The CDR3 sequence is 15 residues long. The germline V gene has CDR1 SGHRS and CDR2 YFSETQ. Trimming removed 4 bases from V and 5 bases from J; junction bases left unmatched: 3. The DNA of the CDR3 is TGCGCCAGCAGCCCGGGACTAGCGGGGAACAATGAGCAGTTCTTC. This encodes CASSPGLAGNNEQFF.

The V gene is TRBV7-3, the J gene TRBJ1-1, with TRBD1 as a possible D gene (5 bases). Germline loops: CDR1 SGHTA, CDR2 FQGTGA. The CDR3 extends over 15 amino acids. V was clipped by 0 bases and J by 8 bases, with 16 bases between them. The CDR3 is CASSLTQGTELEAFF. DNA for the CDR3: TGTGCCAGCAGCTTAACCCAGGGTACCGAATTAGAAGCTTTCTTT. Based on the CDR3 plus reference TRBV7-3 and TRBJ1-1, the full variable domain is GAGVSQTPSNKVTEKGKYVELRCDPISGHTALYWYRQSLGQGPEFLIYFQGTGAADDSGLPNDRFFAVRPEGSVSTLKIQRTERGDSAVYLCASSLTQGTELEAFFGQGTRLTVV.

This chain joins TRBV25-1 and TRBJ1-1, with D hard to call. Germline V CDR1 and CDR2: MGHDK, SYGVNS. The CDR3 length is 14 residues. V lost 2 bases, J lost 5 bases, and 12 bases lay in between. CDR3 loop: CASSEEGPGTEAFF. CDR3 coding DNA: TGTGCCAGCAGTGAAGAGGGCCCTGGGACTGAAGCTTTCTTT.

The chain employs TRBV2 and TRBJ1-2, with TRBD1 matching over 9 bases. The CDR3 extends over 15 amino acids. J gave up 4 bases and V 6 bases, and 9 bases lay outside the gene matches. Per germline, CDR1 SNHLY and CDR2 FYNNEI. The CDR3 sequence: CASSATGGASYGYTF. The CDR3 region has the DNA TGTGCCAGCAGCGCTACAGGGGGCGCGTCCTATGGCTACACCTTC.

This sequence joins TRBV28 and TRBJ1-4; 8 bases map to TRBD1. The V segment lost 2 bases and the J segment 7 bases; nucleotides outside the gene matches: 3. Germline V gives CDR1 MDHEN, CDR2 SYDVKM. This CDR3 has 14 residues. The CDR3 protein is CASSLQGAVEKLFF. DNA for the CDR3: TGTGCCAGCAGTTTACAGGGGGCGGTTGAAAAACTGTTTTTT.

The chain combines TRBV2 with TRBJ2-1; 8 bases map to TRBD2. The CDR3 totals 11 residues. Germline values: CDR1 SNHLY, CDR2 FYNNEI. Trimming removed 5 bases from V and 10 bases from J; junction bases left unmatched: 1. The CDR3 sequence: CASSLAGEQFF. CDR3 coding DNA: TGTGCCAGCAGTTTAGCGGGAGAGCAGTTCTTC.

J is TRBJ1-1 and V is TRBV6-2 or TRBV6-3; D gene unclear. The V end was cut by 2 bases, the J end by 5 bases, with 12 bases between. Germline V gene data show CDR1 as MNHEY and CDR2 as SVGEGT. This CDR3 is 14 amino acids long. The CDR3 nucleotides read TGTGCCAGCAGTTACCCCAACCGGGGAACTGAAGCTTTCTTT. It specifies CASSYPNRGTEAFF.